This TCR beta chain originates from a study of OX40 agonist ivuxolimab in advanced cancers. Study-level information: Patients undergoing dose escalation presented with hepatocellular carcinoma, melanoma, renal cell or head and neck cancer.

The method was immunoSEQ multiplex PCR; TCRdb's version includes in-frame clones alone and lacks a portion of them. The sample consists of fewer than 20,000 clones, around 84% of them appearing once. Concerning this clone: Its antigen is currently unknown.

Whole-study findings and limits: Among T cells, CD8+ cells averaged more expanded clones than CD4+ cells. The investigators did not determine what antigen specificity the expanded peripheral T cells had. Dose levels from 0.1 to 3.0 mg/kg saw CD4+ and CD8+ blood T cells expand clonally by week 6.

The TCR was taken from an adult with an advanced solid tumor such as melanoma, head and neck, liver or kidney cancer. This specimen was CD4+ or CD8+ T cells sorted from blood, taken in a trial of the OX40 agonist ivuxolimab.

The DNA of the CDR3 is TGCGCCAGCAGTGAGTCGGTTGGACCGGGGTGGGGGCAGTACTTC. Amino acid sequence: CASSESVGPGWGQYF. The chain has TRBV10-1 and TRBJ2-7; D possibly corresponds to TRBD2 (5 bases). The CDR3 is made up of 15 amino acids. Trimming removed 0 bases at V and 9 bases at J, with 18 bases between. CDR1 and CDR2 from the germline V gene are WNHNN and SYGVQD (reference sequence).